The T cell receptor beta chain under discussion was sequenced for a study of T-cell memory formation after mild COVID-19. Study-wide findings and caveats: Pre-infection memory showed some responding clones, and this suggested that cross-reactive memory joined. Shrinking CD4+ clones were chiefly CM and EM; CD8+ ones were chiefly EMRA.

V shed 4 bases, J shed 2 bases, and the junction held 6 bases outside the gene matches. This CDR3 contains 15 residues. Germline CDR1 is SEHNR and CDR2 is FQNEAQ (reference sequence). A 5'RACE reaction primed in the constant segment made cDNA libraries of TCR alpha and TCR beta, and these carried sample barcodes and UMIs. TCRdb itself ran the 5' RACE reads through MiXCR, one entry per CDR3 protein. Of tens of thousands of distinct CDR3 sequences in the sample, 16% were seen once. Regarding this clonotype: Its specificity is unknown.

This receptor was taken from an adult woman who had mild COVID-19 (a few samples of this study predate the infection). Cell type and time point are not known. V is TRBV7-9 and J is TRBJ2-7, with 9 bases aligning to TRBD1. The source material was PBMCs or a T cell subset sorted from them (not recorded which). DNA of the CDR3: TGTGCCAGCAGCTCCACAGGGGGCGCAACCTACGAGCAGTACTTC. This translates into CASSSTGGATYEQYF.